The 11 T cell receptor beta chains below were found in one sample sequenced in a study of T cell responses to AZD1222 COVID-19 vaccine. Method: immunoSEQ multiplex PCR; TCRdb's copy keeps in-frame clones and lacks some. The profile shows 150,000 or so clones, 91% of them singletons. The material sequenced was peripheral blood, taken on day 0 of AZD1222 vaccination. The source is an adult in good health.

The chain joins TRBV3-1 (or the pseudogene TRBV3-2) to TRBJ2-7, with TRBD2 matching over 14 bases. This CDR3 has 18 residues. With V trimmed by 4 bases and J by 5 bases, 13 bases remained unmatched. The germline V gene encodes CDR1 LGHDT and CDR2 YNNKEL (reference sequence). The CDR3 coding sequence is TGTGCCAGCAGCCCCAAACCTTGGACTAGCGGGAGGAGCCACGAGCAGTACTTC. The encoded protein is CASSPKPWTSGRSHEQYF.

This clone was recorded once. This chain uses TRBV7-3 with TRBJ2-1; D is perhaps TRBD2 (6 bases). The V end lost 5 bases, the J end lost 4 bases, and 18 bases lay between the germline ends. CDR3 length equals 16 residues. The germline CDR1 and CDR2 sequences are SGHTA and FQGTGA. CDR3 amino acids: CASSPQEGRTYNEQFF. In DNA form, the CDR3 reads TGTGCCAGCAGCCCCCAGGAGGGGCGGACTTACAATGAGCAGTTCTTC.

This chain links TRBV14 with TRBJ1-6; D perhaps matches TRBD1 (6 bases). There are 17 residues in the CDR3. The V end was cut by 8 bases, the J end by 0 bases, with 17 bases between. Germline values: CDR1 SGHDN, CDR2 FVKESK. The CDR3 spells CASRGGQGSSYNSPLHF. CDR3 in DNA: TGTGCCAGCCGGGGGGGGCAGGGAAGCTCCTATAATTCACCCCTCCACTTT.

Concerning this clone: The sample carries other DNA sequences with the same CDR3. This chain joins TRBV12-3 or TRBV12-4 and TRBJ1-5; D gene uncertain. The V end lost 8 bases, the J end lost 0 bases, and 5 bases lay between the germline ends. The CDR3 is made up of 12 amino acids. CDR3 residues: CASSNSNQPQHF. In nucleotides, the CDR3 is TGTGCCAGCTCCAATAGCAATCAGCCCCAGCATTTT.

DNA of the CDR3: TGTGCCACCAGCAGAGAGAGGGGGGACTCCTACGAGCAGTACTTC. This codes for CATSRERGDSYEQYF. The chain links TRBV15 to TRBJ2-7; D might be TRBD1 or TRBD2, each matching 6 bases. V was cut by 0 bases and J by 0 bases, with 9 bases left in between. CDR3 size: 15 residues. In germline, CDR1 is LNHNV, CDR2 YYDKDF (reference sequence). Based on the CDR3 plus reference TRBV15 and TRBJ2-7, the full variable domain is DAMVIQNPRYQVTQFGKPVTLSCSQTLNHNVMYWYQQKSSQAPKLLFHYYDKDFNNEADTPDNFQSRRPNTSFCFLDIRSPGLGDTAMYLCATSRERGDSYEQYFGPGTRLTVT.

V is TRBV7-3 and J is TRBJ2-1; 9 bases fit TRBD2. Looked up from germline, CDR1 is SGHTA and CDR2 is FQGTGA. Trimming took 5 bases from V and 8 from J; bases not matched to a gene: 7. The CDR3 runs 14 residues. The CDR3 is CASSRGREGDEQFF. CDR3 sequence (DNA): TGTGCCAGCAGCCGAGGGCGGGAGGGGGATGAGCAGTTCTTC.

The chain couples TRBV3-1 (or the pseudogene TRBV3-2) to TRBJ1-4; D perhaps matches TRBD1 (6 bases). The CDR3 sequence is 17 residues long. V was pared by 2 bases and J by 3 bases, with 16 bases between. Germline CDR1 LGHDT, CDR2 YNNKEL (reference sequence). Written as DNA, the CDR3 is TGTGCCAGCAGCCAATACCAGGGGCTGCGTCCTAATGAAAAACTGTTTTTT. Its protein product is CASSQYQGLRPNEKLFF.

The V and J genes are TRBV19 and TRBJ1-1, with TRBD1 matching 7 bases. CDR3 size: 14 residues. The V gene's germline CDR1 is LNHDA and CDR2 SQIVND (reference sequence). The trim removed 5 bases at V and 1 base at J, leaving 4 bases unmatched. The CDR3 loop reads CASSYHRGNTEAFF. The DNA for the CDR3 is TGTGCCAGTAGTTATCACAGGGGGAACACTGAAGCTTTCTTT.

The gene calls are TRBV5-8 and TRBJ1-1, with no clear D. The germline gives CDR1 SGHTS, CDR2 YDEGEE. V was clipped by 1 base and J by 1 base, with 20 bases between them. The CDR3 sequence is 18 residues long. CDR3 coding DNA: TGTGCCAGCAGCTTGCGCTGGCAGCGCGTAATCCAGAACACTGAAGCTTTCTTT. Its protein product is CASSLRWQRVIQNTEAFF.

This clone was counted a few times. This chain connects TRBV27 to TRBJ2-3; either TRBD1 or TRBD2 may supply D (5 bases each). Trimming took 4 bases from V and 8 from J, leaving 16 bases between them. The CDR3 runs to 14 residues. Per germline, CDR1 MNHEY and CDR2 SMNVEV (reference sequence). CDR3: CASSSTGQIGTQYF. CDR3 bases: TGTGCCAGCAGTTCGACGGGGCAGATTGGTACGCAGTATTTT.

The chain links TRBV5-1 to TRBJ1-4; 7 positions agree with TRBD1. The CDR3 totals 17 residues. Per germline, CDR1 SGHRS and CDR2 YFSETQ. V was pared by 8 bases and J by 0 bases, with 13 bases of the junction left unmatched. The CDR3 region has the DNA TGCGCCAGTGGAACAGGGGCAGCCGTTGCAACTAATGAAAAACTGTTTTTT. Amino acids: CASGTGAAVATNEKLFF.